This T cell receptor beta chain was recorded in a study of blood T cell repertoires in COVID-19. Background on the study: T cells, B-cell-depleted T cells, or PBMCs supplied cDNA or gDNA.

Authors' analysis steps: The assay estimated nucleated cells by amplifying reference gene primers. The repertoire was sequenced with immunoSEQ multiplex PCR; TCRdb's copy has only in-frame clones and lacks some. V, J and clone size derive from that table, while D and trimming were established from the DNA sequence. The sample comprises a few hundred thousand clones, 83% of which are singletons, and 1.3% rests with the top ten. CDR1 is WSHSY, CDR2 SAAADI, per germline. V was clipped by 8 bases and J by 6 bases; unmatched bases: 11. The CDR3 sequence is 15 residues long. This TCR derives from a woman aged 25 to 39 with COVID-19, enrolled during active disease. Sequencing used peripheral blood. This sequence joins TRBV10-2 and TRBJ2-1; TRBD2 agrees at 9 bases. In DNA form, the CDR3 reads TGCGCCAGCCACGGGGGGAGCGGGAGGAGCAATGAGCAGTTCTTC. Protein: CASHGGSGRSNEQFF.